This TCR beta chain was identified in a study of shared clonotypes between healthy human individuals. Study information: A couple of women and three men aged 18 to 49 made up the donors.

Study-level results: Clonotypes not shared had lower generation probabilities than those common to all four donors.

Repertoires were generated with immunoSEQ multiplex PCR, while TCRdb's copy carries only in-frame clones and drops some. The repertoire includes approximately 1.9 million clones, around 93% of them detected once, and approximately 1.7% sits in the top ten. Naive CD8 cells, CD45RO-negative and positively selected for CCR7, excluded terminally differentiated effector memory CD45RA+ cells. Nashville, Tennessee was home to all donors, who were Caucasian adults. On this clone: Its antigen is not identified.

The CDR3 is made up of 14 amino acids. J was trimmed by 1 base and V by 5 bases; bases with no gene match: 4. Germline CDR1 and CDR2: LNHDA and SQIVND (reference sequence). The sequenced sample consisted of naive CD8+ T cells from PBMCs. The rearrangement links TRBV19 to TRBJ1-1, with 7 positions matching TRBD1. This TCR was sampled from a man aged 18-30 years in good health. Some clones in this sample may be carry-over from other donors' samples. Here the CDR3 reads CASSEGTANTEAFF. The CDR3 DNA reads TGTGCCAGTAGTGAAGGGACAGCGAACACTGAAGCTTTCTTT.